This TCR beta chain is from a study of OX40 agonist ivuxolimab in advanced cancers. Researchers took blood at baseline, on cycle 4 day 1, and on cycle 7 day 1. The V gene's germline CDR1 is SEHNR and CDR2 FQNEAQ (reference sequence). Trimming shortened V by 1 base and J by 0 bases, and 15 bases separated the two germline ends. CDR3 length equals 17 residues. The method was immunoSEQ multiplex PCR; TCRdb's version includes in-frame clones alone and lacks a portion of them. The sample lists fewer than 60,000 clones, 80% occurring once. V usage is TRBV7-9 and J usage is TRBJ1-1; D may be TRBD1 (6 bases). The sample in question was CD4+ or CD8+ T cells sorted from blood, obtained in a trial of the OX40 agonist ivuxolimab. This clonotype was obtained from an adult with an advanced solid tumor such as melanoma, head and neck, liver or kidney cancer. The CDR3 DNA reads as TGTGCCAGCAGCTTAGGTCCAGGGGCCTACATGAACACTGAAGCTTTCTTT. It translates to CASSLGPGAYMNTEAFF.